At least ten counts were recorded for the clone carrying this T cell receptor beta chain. Its matching antigen is unknown. The source material, RNA transcripts, was used to amplify TCR beta CDR3 regions. In the first-round RT-PCR of the TCR CDR3, the HTBI primer set was used. TCRdb used MiXCR to reprocess the multiplex PCR reads, holding one entry per CDR3 protein. The table records fewer than 750,000 distinct CDR3 sequences, about 14% of them present only once. The sample originates from a study of T cells in Graves' hyperthyroidism and ophthalmopathy. Study background: The blood sample was taken at first diagnosis, before treatment began. Findings of the study overall: For ophthalmopathy, model prediction preceded onset by a median roughly 6.2 months. Separation of ophthalmopathy from stable hyperthyroidism was achieved by a 13 V-J model.

Trimming took 5 bases from V and 4 from J, leaving 8 bases between them. CDR1 MNHEY and CDR2 SVGEGT come from the germline V gene. CDR3 size: 12 residues. Patients were excluded because of uncontrolled infection, other autoimmune disease, pregnancy or lactation. The V gene is TRBV6-2 or TRBV6-3, the J gene TRBJ1-1, with D hard to call. The sequencing sample was made of blood. This TCR was recovered from a woman aged 40 to 50 with Graves' ophthalmopathy. The CDR3 DNA reads TGTGCCAGCAGTCCGGCCCTCACTGAAGCTTTCTTT. Encoded protein: CASSPALTEAFF.